The TCR beta chain described here comes from a study of blood T cell repertoires in COVID-19. Authors' analysis steps: Reference gene primer amplification gave estimated nucleated cell counts. Generated by immunoSEQ multiplex PCR, the TCRdb table keeps only in-frame clones and is missing some. V and J calls and clone size are given by that table; D and trimming were obtained from the DNA. The sample consists of about 200,000 clones, 82% of them appearing once. Deletions cut 4 bases from V and 0 bases from J, with 11 bases between. From germline, CDR1 is SGDLS and CDR2 YYNGEE. The CDR3 spans 15 residues.

This chain connects TRBV9 to TRBJ1-3; the D is unclear. This sequence was found in an older woman with acute COVID-19. Sequenced: PBMCs or T cells enriched from blood (not recorded which). The CDR3 sequence: CASSPIQPSGNTIYF. In DNA form, the CDR3 reads TGTGCCAGCAGCCCCATACAGCCCTCTGGAAACACCATATATTTT.